This paragraph reports one TCR beta chain. The sample is drawn from a study of blood T cell repertoires in COVID-19. Study details: COVID-19 samples, acute and convalescent, were from the United States, Italy and Spain. Nucleic acid was either cDNA or gDNA, and it came from T cells, B-cell-depleted T cells, or PBMCs.

The CDR3 covers 14 residues. Losses at the gene ends were 7 bases for V and 3 bases for J; bases not matched to a gene: 10. The V gene's germline CDR1 is SQVTM and CDR2 ANQGSEA. In the study's own analysis: Amplifying reference gene primers gave estimates of nucleated cell counts. The data were produced by immunoSEQ multiplex PCR, yet TCRdb's version contains in-frame clones alone and is incomplete. V and J calls plus clone size are reproduced from that table; the DNA served to infer D and trimming. Among about 280,000 clones listed, about nine tenths were seen once. The chain is built from TRBV29-1 and TRBJ1-2; 8 bases are shared with TRBD1. The sequence derives from a man aged 50 to 60 with acute or convalescent COVID-19. The sample consisted of peripheral blood. CDR3 DNA: TGCAGCGCCGGAAGGCAGGGGGCTCACTATGGCTACACCTTC. Amino acids: CSAGRQGAHYGYTF.